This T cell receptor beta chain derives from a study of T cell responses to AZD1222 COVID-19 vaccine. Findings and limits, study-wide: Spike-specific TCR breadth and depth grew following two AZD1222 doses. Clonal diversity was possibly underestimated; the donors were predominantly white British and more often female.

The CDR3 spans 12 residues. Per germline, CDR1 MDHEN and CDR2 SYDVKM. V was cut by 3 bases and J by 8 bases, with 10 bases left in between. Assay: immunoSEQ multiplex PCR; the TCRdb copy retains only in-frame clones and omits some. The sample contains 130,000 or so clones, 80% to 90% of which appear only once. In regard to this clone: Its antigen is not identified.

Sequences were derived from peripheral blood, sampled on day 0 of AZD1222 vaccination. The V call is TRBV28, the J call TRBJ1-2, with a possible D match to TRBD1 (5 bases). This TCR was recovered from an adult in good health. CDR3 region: CASSLLRGGYTF. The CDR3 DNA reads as TGTGCCAGCAGTTTGCTTCGGGGCGGCTACACCTTC.